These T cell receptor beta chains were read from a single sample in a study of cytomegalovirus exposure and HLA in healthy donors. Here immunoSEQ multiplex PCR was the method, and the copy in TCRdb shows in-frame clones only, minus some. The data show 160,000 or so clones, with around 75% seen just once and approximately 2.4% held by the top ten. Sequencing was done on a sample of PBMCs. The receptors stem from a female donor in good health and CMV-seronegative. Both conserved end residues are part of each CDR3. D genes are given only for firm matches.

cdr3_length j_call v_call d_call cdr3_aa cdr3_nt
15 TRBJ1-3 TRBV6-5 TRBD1 CASSYSGQGVDTIYF TGTGCCAGCAGTTACTCGGGACAGGGGGTGGACACCATATATTTT
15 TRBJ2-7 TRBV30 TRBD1 CAWSVLGRGIYEQYF TGTGCCTGGAGTGTACTAGGCAGGGGGATCTACGAGCAGTACTTC
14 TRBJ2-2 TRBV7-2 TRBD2 CASGPGGRTGELFF TGTGCCAGCGGACCGGGAGGGAGAACCGGGGAGCTGTTTTTT
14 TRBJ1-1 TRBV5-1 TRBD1 CASSPTQGTAEAFF TGCGCCAGCAGCCCCACACAGGGGACGGCTGAAGCTTTCTTT
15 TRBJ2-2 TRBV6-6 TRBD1 CASSYTGGNTGELFF TGTGCCAGCAGTTATACAGGGGGCAACACCGGGGAGCTGTTTTTT
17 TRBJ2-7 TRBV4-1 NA CASSQALPLADSYEQYF TGCGCCAGCAGCCAGGCGCTCCCACTAGCCGATTCCTACGAGCAGTACTTC
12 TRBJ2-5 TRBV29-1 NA CSVVLGEETQYF TGCAGCGTTGTTCTGGGAGAAGAGACCCAGTACTTC
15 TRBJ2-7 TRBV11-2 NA CASSYRPASSYEQYF TGTGCCAGCAGCTACAGACCCGCCAGCTCCTACGAGCAGTACTTC
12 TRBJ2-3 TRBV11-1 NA CASSQNTDTQYF TGTGCCAGCAGCCAGAACACAGATACGCAGTATTTT
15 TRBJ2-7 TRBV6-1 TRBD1 CASSEPGQVSYEQYF TGTGCCAGCAGTGAACCGGGACAGGTTTCCTACGAGCAGTACTTC
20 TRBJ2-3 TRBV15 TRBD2 CATSRVRLASTVQGTDTQYF TGTGCCACCAGCAGAGTTAGACTAGCGAGCACGGTCCAGGGCACAGATACGCAGTATTTT
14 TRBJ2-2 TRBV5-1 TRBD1 CASRPTTGPGELFF TGCGCCAGCAGACCAACGACAGGGCCCGGGGAGCTGTTTTTT
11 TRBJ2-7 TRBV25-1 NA CASAGSYEQYF TGTGCCAGCGCCGGCTCCTACGAGCAGTACTTC
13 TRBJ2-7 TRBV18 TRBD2 CASSLSGGGEQYF TGTGCCAGCTCGCTAAGCGGGGGGGGCGAGCAGTACTTC
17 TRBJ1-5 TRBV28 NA CASSFAGGGTFNQPQHF TGTGCCAGCAGTTTTGCCGGTGGGGGGACGTTTAATCAGCCCCAGCATTTT
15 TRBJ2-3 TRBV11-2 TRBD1 CASSSGGTGADTQYF TGTGCCAGCAGCTCGGGGGGGACAGGGGCAGATACGCAGTATTTT